This T cell receptor (beta chain) is from a study of somatic mutations in cytotoxic T cells in rheumatoid arthritis. Deletions cut 6 bases from V and 0 bases from J, with 5 bases between. Germline V lookup: CDR1 LNHDA, CDR2 SQIVND (reference sequence). The CDR3 sequence is 13 residues long. Sequenced by immunoSEQ multiplex PCR; TCRdb stores in-frame clones only, minus some. The table includes a few thousand clones, roughly 85% detected once. The clonotype comes from a woman between 50 and 59 years old with rheumatoid arthritis. This chain uses TRBV19 with TRBJ1-4; D is unresolved. The sample comprised CD8+ T cells sorted from blood. For the CDR3, the DNA is TGTGCCAGTAGGCGGGCAACTAATGAAAAACTGTTTTTT. Its protein product is CASRRATNEKLFF.